The next 16 T cell receptor beta chains were all read from a single sample in a study of regulatory T cells in long-lasting Graves disease. The time point here: newly diagnosed GD, antithyroid drugs for less than 3 months. Isolated PBMC RNA provided the starting material for the TCR library. The TCR beta library used iRepertoire HTBI primers with Arm-PCR amplification of CDR3. TCRdb recomputed calls from the multiplex PCR reads with MiXCR, one row per CDR3 protein. The sample shows 500,000 or so distinct CDR3 sequences, around 13% of them seen only once. These data were likewise used in another study, on T cells in Graves' hyperthyroidism and ophthalmopathy.

Sequencing was performed on peripheral blood mononuclear cells (PBMCs), taken at new diagnosis, from a patient treated with antithyroid drugs. These receptors came from a woman in her 50s with Graves disease.

Of note for this clonotype: One junction end does not reproduce the germline sequence, and a read error may be involved. This CDR3 reads CASSLDGGYEQYF. DNA for the CDR3: TGTGCTAGCAGCTTAGATGGGGGATACGAGCAGTACTTC. This sequence joins TRBV7-7 and TRBJ2-7; tentatively, D is TRBD1 or TRBD2 (5 bases each). The CDR3 has 13 residues. CDR1 is SSHAT, CDR2 FNYEAQ, per germline (reference sequence).

This clonotype was seen a few times. The V call is TRBV9, the J call TRBJ2-3; the D is unclear. The V gene's germline CDR1 is SGDLS and CDR2 YYNGEE. V lost 0 bases and J lost 5, with 10 bases in between. The CDR3 covers 14 residues. The CDR3 reads CASSVVGWGDTQYF. The DNA of the CDR3 is TGTGCCAGCAGCGTAGTAGGGTGGGGAGATACGCAGTATTTT.

About this clonotype: The junction and the germline gene differ at one end; a read error may be behind it. The chain carries TRBV30 and TRBJ1-1, with 9 bases identical to TRBD1. This CDR3 is 13 amino acids long. Germline V gene sequence: CDR1 GTSNPN, CDR2 SVGIG (reference sequence). CDR3 in amino acids: CAWRGQGHTEAFF. The CDR3 DNA follows: TGTGCCTGGCGCGGACAGGGGCATACTGAAGCCTTCTTT.

A few counts support this clonotype. V gene TRBV20-1 combines with J gene TRBJ2-1, with 9 bases aligning to TRBD1. V was clipped by 5 bases and J by 2 bases; unmatched bases: 10. This CDR3 has 16 amino acids. CDR1 and CDR2 (germline): DFQATT, SNEGSKA (reference sequence). CDR3 sequence (DNA): TGCAGTGCTCGTGCCATCAGACAGGGGGCCTACAATGAGCAGTTCTTC. Amino acids: CSARAIRQGAYNEQFF.

CDR3 amino acids: CASSFGTSSAYEQYF. The CDR3 DNA reads TGCGCCAGCAGCTTTGGGACTAGCTCAGCCTACGAGCAGTACTTC. V is TRBV5-1 and J is TRBJ2-7, with TRBD2 matching over 9 bases. Germline V gives CDR1 SGHRS, CDR2 YFSETQ. V trimming: 2 bases; J trimming: 2 bases; junction bases outside the gene matches: 5. The length of the CDR3 is 15 residues.

This clonotype occurred many times. The chain has TRBV11-2 and TRBJ1-2; D not certain. This CDR3 is built from 15 residues. Trimming took 2 bases from V and 2 from J, leaving 12 bases between them. Per germline, CDR1 SGHAT and CDR2 FQNNGV. CDR3 coding DNA: TGTGCCAGCAGCTTATCGGGCGACGGAAACTATGGCTACACCTTC. The encoded protein is CASSLSGDGNYGYTF.

This clonotype was observed at least ten times. The chain is built from TRBV27 and TRBJ2-1; D not resolved. Germline V gene sequence: CDR1 MNHEY, CDR2 SMNVEV (reference sequence). The CDR3 totals 15 residues. Trimming took 0 bases from V and 5 from J, leaving 11 bases between them. This CDR3 is CASSLSWTVNNEQFF. In DNA, the CDR3 is TGTGCCAGCAGTTTATCTTGGACGGTTAACAATGAGCAGTTCTTC.

This clonotype appeared a few times. CDR3 residues: CASSPLGRGRDEKLFF. The CDR3 nucleotides are TGTGCCAGCAGCCCCCTGGGCAGGGGGCGAGATGAAAAACTGTTTTTT. The chain employs TRBV7-9 and TRBJ1-4; 8 bases are a match to TRBD1. The germline V gene encodes CDR1 SEHNR and CDR2 FQNEAQ (reference sequence). J was trimmed by 6 bases and V by 5 bases; bases with no gene match: 11. The CDR3 totals 16 residues.

This clonotype appeared once. This may arise from a read error, as a much more abundant clone is one base away. This chain connects TRBV27 to TRBJ1-5; D not resolved. The CDR3 covers 15 residues. The germline CDR1 and CDR2 sequences are MNHEY and SMNVEV (reference sequence). Trimming took off 6 bases at V and 0 bases at J, with 12 bases between the two ends. CDR3 amino acids: CASSPRADSNQPQHF. CDR3 nucleotide sequence: TGTGCCAGCAGCCCTCGGGCAGATAGCAATCAGCCCCAGCATTTT.

This clonotype showed up many times. DNA for the CDR3: TGCGCCAGCAGCCCTGGAGCACAGCGGTCCTACAATGAGCAGTTCTTC. Protein: CASSPGAQRSYNEQFF. The chain joins TRBV5-1 to TRBJ2-1, with a tentative D call TRBD2 (5 bases). The CDR3 is 16 residues long. The V gene lost 4 bases and the J gene lost 1 base, with 15 bases spanning the gap. Germline V lookup: CDR1 SGHRS, CDR2 YFSETQ.

This clonotype was seen ten or more times. The V and J genes are TRBV5-1 and TRBJ2-2; perhaps TRBD1 as D (6 bases). V lost 0 bases to trimming and J lost 3 bases, with 6 bases between them. The CDR3 runs to 14 residues. Germline V gene lookup returns CDR1 SGHRS and CDR2 YFSETQ. CDR3 nucleotides: TGCGCCAGCAGCTTGGGACAGGACACCGGGGAGCTGTTTTTT. Its protein product is CASSLGQDTGELFF.

At least ten counts were recorded for this clonotype. The V and J genes are TRBV6-2 or TRBV6-3 and TRBJ2-3; D not certain. Between the trimmed V and J ends, which lost 5 bases and 7 bases, there was a span of 13 bases. Germline CDR1 MNHEY, CDR2 SVGEGT. The CDR3 totals 13 residues. Written as DNA, the CDR3 is TGTGCCAGCAGTGTACAGCAGTTGAATACGCAGTATTTT. Translated: CASSVQQLNTQYF.

This clonotype was counted many times. The rearrangement uses TRBV18 and TRBJ2-7; 8 bases fit TRBD1. Germline CDR1 is KGHSH and CDR2 is LQKENI. Trimming at V came to 6 bases and at J to 2 bases, leaving 12 bases not matched to a gene. There are 16 residues in the CDR3. The CDR3 sequence is CASSTDRGLGTYEQYF. Here the CDR3 DNA reads TGTGCCAGCTCGACTGACAGGGGTCTGGGAACCTACGAGCAGTACTTC.

The chain employs TRBV20-1 and TRBJ1-6; weak D call: TRBD1 (5 bases). The V gene lost 6 bases and the J gene lost 0 bases, with 18 bases spanning the gap. This CDR3 has 17 residues. CDR1 is DFQATT and CDR2 is SNEGSKA in the germline V gene (reference sequence). CDR3 coding DNA: TGCAGTGCAAGACCTTTAAGGACAAGCTCCTATAATTCACCCCTCCACTTT. It encodes CSARPLRTSSYNSPLHF.

This clonotype was seen a few times. The chain combines TRBV9 with TRBJ1-3, with 7 positions matching TRBD1. Germline V gene lookup returns CDR1 SGDLS and CDR2 YYNGEE. The V segment lost 4 bases and the J segment 1 base; nucleotides outside the gene matches: 8. CDR3 length equals 16 residues. In DNA form, the CDR3 reads TGTGCCAGCAGCCCTATGGGACAGTTATCTGGAAACACCATATATTTT. This gives the protein CASSPMGQLSGNTIYF.

The chain recombines TRBV9 with TRBJ1-6; no clear D. Germline V gene lookup returns CDR1 SGDLS and CDR2 YYNGEE. CDR3 length: 15 amino acids. V shed 0 bases and J shed 0 bases, with 4 bases lying between them. In DNA, the CDR3 is TGTGCCAGCAGCGTAGGGAGCTCCTATAATTCACCCCTCCACTTT. Translating it yields CASSVGSSYNSPLHF.